This T cell receptor (beta chain) was retrieved from a study of blood T cell repertoires in COVID-19 (dated by TCRdb to the early 2020s). Study-level background: Collaborator samples came from the United States, Italy and Spain and covered acute and convalescent phases of COVID-19. A de-identified subject ID, COVID-19 status, age in years and sex were almost always included in the sample metadata. The material from the prospective study consisted of cDNA or gDNA derived from T cells, B-cell-depleted T cells, or PBMCs. The dataset comprised deeply sampled blood TCRbeta repertoires from subjects exposed to, actively infected with, or recovered from COVID-19. A freely available public database, intended as a resource for researchers studying the immune response to SARS-CoV-2, is where the repertoires were released. Where available, HLA class I and class II types were obtained from metadata supplied by the sample provider rather than from assay-based typing. Samples were obtained from the ongoing ImmuneRACE study (first 160 participants) and from 1,254 subjects provided by 6 global collaborators. General conclusions and limits of the study: How much clinical and demographic metadata was included differed by source and by participant, and the metadata was provided uncurated.

Cut back by 2 bases and 5 bases, the V and J ends lie 7 bases apart. CDR1 and CDR2 (SGHTA, FQGTGA) derive from the germline V gene. Taken from cysteine to phenylalanine, the CDR3 has 13 residues. The read is trimmed to its CDR3 DNA, 39 bases read in frame from base 1. TCRbeta CDR3 regions were amplified from genomic DNA using the immunoSEQ Assay, a bias-controlled multiplex PCR. The study's own analysis went as follows. Nucleated cell counts per sample were estimated from amplification of reference gene primers within the assay. Sequence reads were collapsed and filtered to measure the absolute abundance of every unique TCRbeta CDR3 rearrangement. For each sample, productive Simpson clonality was calculated as the square root of Simpson's diversity index across productive rearrangements. This immuneACCESS table, as held by TCRdb, lists in-frame sequences with V and J called but not all clones. Of the missing ones, under half trace to an unresolved V gene in checked studies; the others have no known cause. V, J and clone size were drawn from that table, and D and trimming were deduced from the DNA. For this sample there are 100,000 or so clones; approximately 79% appear just once. The top ten constitute 20% to 25% of the sample.

Each collaborating institution followed its own protocols to collect whole blood in K2EDTA tubes. For TCRbeta analysis, collaborator samples were shipped as frozen whole blood, as isolated PBMCs, or as DNA extracted from either sample type. Details on this clone: The target of this receptor is not known. Base qualities are missing; no much larger clone stands one base away.

The specimen sequenced was peripheral blood. The chain is encoded by TRBV7-3 joined to TRBJ1-5; the D gene lacks a confident call. This clonotype was obtained from a man aged 70-80 years with active or convalescent COVID-19. The CDR3 amino acid sequence is: CASSLSSDQPQHF. The DNA sequence is given as TGTGCCAGCAGCTTATCCTCTGATCAGCCCCAGCATTTT.